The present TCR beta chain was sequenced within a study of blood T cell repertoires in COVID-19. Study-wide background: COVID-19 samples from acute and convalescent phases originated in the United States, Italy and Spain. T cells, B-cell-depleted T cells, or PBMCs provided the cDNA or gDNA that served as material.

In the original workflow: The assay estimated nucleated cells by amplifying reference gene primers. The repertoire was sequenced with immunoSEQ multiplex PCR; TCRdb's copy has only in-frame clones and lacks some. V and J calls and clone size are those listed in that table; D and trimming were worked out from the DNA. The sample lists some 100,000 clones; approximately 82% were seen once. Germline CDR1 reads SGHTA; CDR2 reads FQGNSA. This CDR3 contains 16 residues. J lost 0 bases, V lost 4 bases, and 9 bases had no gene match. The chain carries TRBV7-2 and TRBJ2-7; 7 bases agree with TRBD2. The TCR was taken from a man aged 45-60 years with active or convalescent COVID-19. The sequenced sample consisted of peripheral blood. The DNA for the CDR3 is TGTGCCAGCAGCTCGCTTGGGCGGGGGACCTCCTACGAGCAGTACTTC. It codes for CASSSLGRGTSYEQYF. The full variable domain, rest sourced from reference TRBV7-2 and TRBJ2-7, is GAGVSQSPSNKVTEKGKDVELRCDPISGHTALYWYRQSLGQGLEFLIYFQGNSAPDKSGLPSDRFSAERTGGSVSTLTIQRTQQEDSAVYLCASSSLGRGTSYEQYFGPGTRLTVT.